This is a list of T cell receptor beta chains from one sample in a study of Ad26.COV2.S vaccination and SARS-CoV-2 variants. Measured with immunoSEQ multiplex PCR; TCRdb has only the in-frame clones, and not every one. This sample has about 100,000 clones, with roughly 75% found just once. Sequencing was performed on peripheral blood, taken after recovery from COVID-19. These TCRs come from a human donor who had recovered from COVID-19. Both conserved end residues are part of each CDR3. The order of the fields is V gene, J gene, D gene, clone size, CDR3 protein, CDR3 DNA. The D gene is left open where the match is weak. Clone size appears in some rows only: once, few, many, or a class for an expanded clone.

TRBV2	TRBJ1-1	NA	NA	CASVRIRNTEAFF	TGTGCCAGCGTACGCATCAGGAACACTGAAGCTTTCTTT
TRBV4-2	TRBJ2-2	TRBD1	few	CASSQHGTGVNTGELFF	TGTGCCAGCAGCCAACATGGGACAGGGGTGAACACCGGGGAGCTGTTTTTT
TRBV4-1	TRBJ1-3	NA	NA	CASSQRGVGGNTIYF	TGCGCCAGCAGCCAAAGAGGGGTGGGTGGAAACACCATATATTTT
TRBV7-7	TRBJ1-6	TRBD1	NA	CASSENRGGSPLHF	TGTGCCAGCAGCGAAAACAGGGGCGGTTCACCCCTCCACTTT
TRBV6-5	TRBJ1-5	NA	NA	CASASRGNQPQHF	TGTGCCAGCGCGAGTCGCGGCAATCAGCCCCAGCATTTT
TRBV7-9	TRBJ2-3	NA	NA	CASSPPANTQYF	TGTGCCAGCAGCCCACCGGCTAATACGCAGTATTTT
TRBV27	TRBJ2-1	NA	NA	CASSLFTIGSYNEQFF	TGTGCCAGCAGTTTATTCACAATTGGATCCTACAATGAGCAGTTCTTC
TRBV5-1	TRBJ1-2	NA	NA	CASSYAEKGNGYTF	TGCGCCAGCAGCTATGCAGAGAAGGGGAATGGCTACACCTTC
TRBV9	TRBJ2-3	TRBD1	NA	CASSSSFSAGQGVPDTQYF	TGTGCCAGCAGCTCTTCCTTTAGCGCGGGACAGGGTGTTCCAGATACGCAGTATTTT
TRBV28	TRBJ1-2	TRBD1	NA	CASSLIGTGGGYTF	TGTGCCAGCAGTTTAATCGGGACAGGGGGTGGCTACACCTTC
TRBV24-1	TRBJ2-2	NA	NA	CATRDYSPTGELFF	TGTGCCACCAGGGATTATTCGCCCACCGGGGAGCTGTTTTTT
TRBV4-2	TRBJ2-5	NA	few	CASSQVGGQVGTQYF	TGTGCCAGCAGCCAAGTAGGGGGGCAAGTGGGGACCCAGTACTTC
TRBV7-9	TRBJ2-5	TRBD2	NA	CASSSPGLAGVGGTQYF	TGTGCCAGCAGCTCACCCGGACTAGCGGGGGTCGGGGGGACCCAGTACTTC
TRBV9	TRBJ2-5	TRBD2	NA	CASSTTAGGLETQYF	TGTGCCAGCAGCACCACAGCGGGGGGGCTGGAGACCCAGTACTTC
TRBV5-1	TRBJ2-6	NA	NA	CASNTGQGANVLTF	TGCGCCAGCAACACGGGACAAGGAGCCAACGTCCTGACTTTC
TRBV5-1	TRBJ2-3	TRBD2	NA	CASSLPGLADGTDTQYF	TGCGCCAGCAGCTTGCCGGGACTAGCGGATGGGACAGATACGCAGTATTTT
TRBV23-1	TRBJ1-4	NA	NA	CASSPPGGTSFEKLFF	TGCGCCAGCAGTCCTCCGGGTGGGACATCGTTTGAAAAACTGTTTTTT
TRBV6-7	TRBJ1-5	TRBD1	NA	CASSLLRTGSREQPQHF	TGTGCCAGCAGTCTACTACGGACAGGGAGTAGAGAGCAGCCCCAGCATTTT
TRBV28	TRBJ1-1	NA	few	CASRKAWGQDTEAFF	TGTGCCAGCAGGAAGGCTTGGGGTCAGGACACTGAAGCTTTCTTT
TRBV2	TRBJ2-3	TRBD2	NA	CATDLSGTSGTDTQYF	TGTGCCACAGATTTGTCCGGGACTAGCGGCACAGATACGCAGTATTTT
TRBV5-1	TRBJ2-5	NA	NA	CASSFSTGQETQYF	TGCGCCAGCAGCTTTTCGACAGGCCAAGAGACCCAGTACTTC
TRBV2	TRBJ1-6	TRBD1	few	CASRTGPNSPLHF	TGTGCCAGCAGGACAGGGCCTAATTCACCCCTCCACTTT
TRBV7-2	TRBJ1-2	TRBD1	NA	CASSLGLAGQGAGYTF	TGTGCCAGCAGCTTAGGTCTAGCGGGACAGGGGGCCGGCTACACCTTC
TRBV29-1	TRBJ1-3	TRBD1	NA	CSVGYGTGATGNTIYF	TGCAGCGTTGGGTACGGGACAGGGGCTACTGGAAACACCATATATTTT
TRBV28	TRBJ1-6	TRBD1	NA	CASSPGTGWSPLHF	TGTGCCAGCAGTCCCGGGACAGGTTGGTCACCCCTCCACTTT
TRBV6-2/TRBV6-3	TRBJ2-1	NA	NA	CASSYWGQEQFF	TGTGCCAGCAGTTACTGGGGGCAGGAGCAGTTCTTC
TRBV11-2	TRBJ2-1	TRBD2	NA	CASSFLAGVSYNEQFF	TGTGCCAGCAGCTTCTTAGCGGGGGTGTCCTACAATGAGCAGTTCTTC